What follows is one T cell receptor (beta chain) and its context. Its target antigen remains unknown. No base-level quality is on record; no much larger clone is a single base apart. The treatment or condition label for this specimen denotes: approximately nine-day PBMC culture with coronavirus spike peptide pools or control peptides (ViraFEST assay). The ViraFEST assay, used in the study, expanded antigen-specific T cells with peptide pools and then identified the expanded clonotypes through TCR sequencing. The convalescent patients' positive SARS-CoV-2 PCR tests fell between March and December 2020, which was before the Alpha, Beta and Delta variants emerged in the United States. Each well held 1.5 million to 2.5 million PBMCs cultured with approximately 9.1 ug/ml peptide pools in IMDM containing roughly 5% human AB serum and 8 to 10 IU/ml IL-2. Half of the culture medium was replaced with fresh IL-2-containing medium on days 3 and 7. CD4+ T cells were isolated after about nine days of culture through negative selection using the EasySep CD4+ T cell isolation kit. Ficoll-Paque Plus gradient centrifugation was used to isolate PBMCs from whole blood, and the isolated PBMCs were then either used fresh or cryopreserved at -140C. Each culture condition was generally run in triplicate wells.

The CDR3 numbers 14 residues from cysteine through phenylalanine. Just the 42-base CDR3 DNA is kept, in frame starting at base 1. For CDR1 and CDR2, the germline V gene lists MNHNS and SASEGT. The germline V and J ends show losses of 4 bases and 1 base respectively, and no gene match explains 0 bases of the junction. These data belong to a study of vaccination and CD4 T cells after COVID-19 (dated 2022 in TCRdb). Context from the whole study: Convalescent patients had a positive SARS-CoV-2 result on nasal swab PCR, and of these patients, fewer than ten had mild disease and one had severe disease. Six males and four females were included in the convalescent cohort, with two Hispanic individuals, seven Caucasians, two Asians and one multiracial person represented. Each participant got two doses of either the Pfizer-BioNTech BNT162b2 vaccine (n=8) or the Moderna mRNA-1273 vaccine (n=2). Post-COVID blood samples from convalescent patients were collected a median of roughly 100 days after diagnosis, with a range of roughly 30 to 170 days. Post-vaccine blood samples were taken a median of roughly 75 days after the second vaccine dose, with a range of roughly 13 to 250 days. For stimulating the cultures, overlapping spike peptide pools were used, derived from SARS-CoV-2 as well as from the common cold coronaviruses HCoV-NL63, HCoV-OC43 and HCoV-229E. Control cultures used a CEFX viral epitope pool as positive control, an HIV-1 Nef peptide pool as negative control, or no peptide. In around 9 COVID-19 convalescent patients and a handful of infection-naive healthy vaccine recipients, researchers compared the spike-specific CD4+ TCR repertoire from before mRNA vaccination with the repertoire from after.

The paper as a whole reports these results and caveats: The number of convalescent patients in the study was relatively small, and the study did not examine early timepoints following natural infection. In convalescent patients, a median around 89% of post-vaccine SARS-CoV-2-reactive clones were detected only after vaccination, suggesting vaccine-specific priming. The median number of SARS-CoV-2-reactive clonotypes rose from 20 to 25 after infection to about 40 after vaccination, but the change was not significant. In convalescent patients, nearly all vaccine-specific clones (304 of 307) were found to be mono-reactive for SARS-CoV-2 spike rather than cross-reactive with common cold coronaviruses.

Libraries came from PCR. DNA from cultured CD4+ T cells underwent TCR sequencing with the Oncomine TCR Beta short-read assay at the Johns Hopkins FTIC core. The QIAamp micro DNA kit was used to extract genomic DNA from the cultured CD4+ T cells. Oncomine TCR Beta libraries from cultured CD4+ T cells were pooled with unique dual indexes and sequenced on an Illumina iSeq 100. As for the original processing: Non-productive sequences were filtered out, and CDR3s that did not start with C, did not end with F or W, or were shorter than 7 amino acids were discarded. The MANAFEST web application identified antigen-specific clonotypes by comparing peptide-stimulated wells against reference wells and other culture wells. To be called positive, a clone needed an FDR below 0.05, an odds ratio above 5, and a productive frequency above 0.1% in at least two of three replicate wells. A clonotype counted as cross-reactive if it showed significant expansion both in the SARS-CoV-2 spike wells and in at least one common cold coronavirus spike condition. CDR3 homology was assessed with Levenshtein distances (stringdist) and unrooted phylogenetic trees (ape) in R version 3.6.1. TCRdb reran the public reads through fastp at Q25 and MiXCR, keeping productive beta chains. Rows matching on CDR3 protein sequence are summarized as one entry with the most common DNA and genes. TCRdb's processing, not the authors' own work, is the source of the V and J calls. This sample gives about 20,000 distinct CDR3 sequences in total; 45% to 60% of them show up just once. Around 5.9% of the sample belongs to the ten largest clones.

Material: CD4+ T cells from blood, cultured in vitro. The sequence is built from TRBV6-1 and TRBJ2-3, and 9 junctional nucleotides match TRBD1. The receptor comes from a human donor who had recovered from COVID-19. The CDR3 protein is CASSGTGGTDTQYF. The bases read TGTGCCAGCAGTGGGACAGGGGGCACAGATACGCAGTATTTT.